A selection of T cell receptor beta chains follows, all from one sample in a study of cytomegalovirus exposure and HLA in healthy donors. Produced via immunoSEQ multiplex PCR; TCRdb's table is partial and in-frame only. Among under 110,000 clones listed, about 76% were seen once. Sequencing input: PBMCs. The receptors come from a woman aged 45-65 years in good health and CMV-seropositive. Each CDR3 is given with its conserved first and last residue. Fields, in order: CDR3 DNA, CDR3 protein, J gene, D gene, clone size, CDR3 length, V gene. D genes are given only for firm matches. For some rows the clone size is stated as once, few or many, or as a class when expanded; others skip it.

CDR3 DNA: TGTGCCACCCACGGCAAGGGAGAGAGCTATGGCTACACCTTC; CDR3 protein: CATHGKGESYGYTF; J gene: TRBJ1-2; D gene: NA; clone size: NA; CDR3 length: 14; V gene: TRBV15
CDR3 DNA: TGTGCCAGCAGCCGAGGGACAGGGGATAATTCACCCCTCCACTTT; CDR3 protein: CASSRGTGDNSPLHF; J gene: TRBJ1-6; D gene: TRBD1; clone size: NA; CDR3 length: 15; V gene: TRBV6-5
CDR3 DNA: TGTGCCAGCAGCTTGGGTGGGCAATCCCCCGTGGATGAGCAGTTCTTC; CDR3 protein: CASSLGGQSPVDEQFF; J gene: TRBJ2-1; D gene: NA; clone size: NA; CDR3 length: 16; V gene: TRBV7-9
CDR3 DNA: TGTGCCAGTAGTGCCGGGACAGGGGAATGGGACGGCTACACCTTC; CDR3 protein: CASSAGTGEWDGYTF; J gene: TRBJ1-2; D gene: TRBD1; clone size: NA; CDR3 length: 15; V gene: TRBV19
CDR3 DNA: TGTGCCAGCAGTTACTCGGTAAGGGGAGGGGAGCAGTACTTC; CDR3 protein: CASSYSVRGGEQYF; J gene: TRBJ2-7; D gene: TRBD2; clone size: NA; CDR3 length: 14; V gene: TRBV6-6
CDR3 DNA: TGTGCCAGCAATAACAGGGTCGTCTCTGGAAACACCATATATTTT; CDR3 protein: CASNNRVVSGNTIYF; J gene: TRBJ1-3; D gene: NA; clone size: NA; CDR3 length: 15; V gene: TRBV2
CDR3 DNA: TGCAGCGTTGACGGCGGAATGGAGACCCAGTACTTC; CDR3 protein: CSVDGGMETQYF; J gene: TRBJ2-5; D gene: NA; clone size: NA; CDR3 length: 12; V gene: TRBV29-1
CDR3 DNA: TGTGCCAGCTCACCAACCAGAGGACAGCGGGAGCAGTACTTC; CDR3 protein: CASSPTRGQREQYF; J gene: TRBJ2-7; D gene: NA; clone size: NA; CDR3 length: 14; V gene: TRBV18
CDR3 DNA: TGTGCCACCGGGGGGGGACAGGGGGTAAGCAATGAGCAGTTCTTC; CDR3 protein: CATGGGQGVSNEQFF; J gene: TRBJ2-1; D gene: TRBD1; clone size: NA; CDR3 length: 15; V gene: TRBV15
CDR3 DNA: TGTGCCAGCAGTTACGGTAGGACAGGGACAGATACGCAGTATTTT; CDR3 protein: CASSYGRTGTDTQYF; J gene: TRBJ2-3; D gene: TRBD1; clone size: NA; CDR3 length: 15; V gene: TRBV6-5
CDR3 DNA: TGCGCCAGCAGCCCGGACAGCTCTGGAAACACCATATATTTT; CDR3 protein: CASSPDSSGNTIYF; J gene: TRBJ1-3; D gene: NA; clone size: few; CDR3 length: 14; V gene: TRBV5-1
CDR3 DNA: TGCGCCAGCAGCTTGGAAGCAGGTTCCTACAATGAGCAGTTCTTC; CDR3 protein: CASSLEAGSYNEQFF; J gene: TRBJ2-1; D gene: NA; clone size: once; CDR3 length: 15; V gene: TRBV5-1
CDR3 DNA: TGTGCCAGCAGCTTATCCTCCACCCGGAGCAATCAGCCCCAGCATTTT; CDR3 protein: CASSLSSTRSNQPQHF; J gene: TRBJ1-5; D gene: NA; clone size: NA; CDR3 length: 16; V gene: TRBV7-2
CDR3 DNA: TGCAGCGTAGAATCCCAGGTGAACACTGAAGCTTTCTTT; CDR3 protein: CSVESQVNTEAFF; J gene: TRBJ1-1; D gene: NA; clone size: NA; CDR3 length: 13; V gene: TRBV29-1
CDR3 DNA: TGCGCCAGCAGCTTGCTCGGGGGGCGCACAGATACGCAGTATTTT; CDR3 protein: CASSLLGGRTDTQYF; J gene: TRBJ2-3; D gene: NA; clone size: NA; CDR3 length: 15; V gene: TRBV5-1
CDR3 DNA: TGTGCCAGCAGCACTGTAACGACAGGAGTGGGTGAAAAACTGTTTTTT; CDR3 protein: CASSTVTTGVGEKLFF; J gene: TRBJ1-4; D gene: NA; clone size: once; CDR3 length: 16; V gene: TRBV5-5
CDR3 DNA: TGTGCCAGCAGTCGAAGAGGCGTTGAGACCCAGTACTTC; CDR3 protein: CASSRRGVETQYF; J gene: TRBJ2-5; D gene: NA; clone size: NA; CDR3 length: 13; V gene: TRBV27
CDR3 DNA: TGCGCCAGCAGCCTCCCTACAGGGGGCGGTGGAAACACCATATATTTT; CDR3 protein: CASSLPTGGGGNTIYF; J gene: TRBJ1-3; D gene: TRBD1; clone size: few; CDR3 length: 16; V gene: TRBV5-1
CDR3 DNA: TGCGCCAGCAGCTTAGAACCAGGTCTCCCCTACAATGAGCAGTTCTTC; CDR3 protein: CASSLEPGLPYNEQFF; J gene: TRBJ2-1; D gene: NA; clone size: NA; CDR3 length: 16; V gene: TRBV5-1
CDR3 DNA: TGCGCCAGCAGCTTGGACAGGGCACGGTGGCCTGCGAGCTCCTACGAGCAGTACTTC; CDR3 protein: CASSLDRARWPASSYEQYF; J gene: TRBJ2-7; D gene: NA; clone size: NA; CDR3 length: 19; V gene: TRBV5-1
CDR3 DNA: TGTGCCAGCAGCTTAGGAGGGATCCTTGCAGGTCAAGGGGGCTACACCTTC; CDR3 protein: CASSLGGILAGQGGYTF; J gene: TRBJ1-2; D gene: NA; clone size: NA; CDR3 length: 17; V gene: TRBV7-8
CDR3 DNA: TGTGCCAGCAGTGAAGAGGCAGTCAGGGCCTACGAGCAGTACTTC; CDR3 protein: CASSEEAVRAYEQYF; J gene: TRBJ2-7; D gene: NA; clone size: NA; CDR3 length: 15; V gene: TRBV2
CDR3 DNA: TGTGCCAGCAGCCAAGATATCGGCTATGGCTACACCTTC; CDR3 protein: CASSQDIGYGYTF; J gene: TRBJ1-2; D gene: NA; clone size: NA; CDR3 length: 13; V gene: TRBV14
CDR3 DNA: TGTGCCAGCAGCTTAGAAGGGGGCTATTCACCCCTCCACTTT; CDR3 protein: CASSLEGGYSPLHF; J gene: TRBJ1-6; D gene: TRBD1; clone size: NA; CDR3 length: 14; V gene: TRBV11-1
CDR3 DNA: TGCAGCGTTTCAACGGACAGTGGCTACGAGCAGTACTTC; CDR3 protein: CSVSTDSGYEQYF; J gene: TRBJ2-7; D gene: NA; clone size: NA; CDR3 length: 13; V gene: TRBV29-1
CDR3 DNA: TGTGCCAGCAGTGGCTCCACGGGGGGGACTGAAGCTTTCTTT; CDR3 protein: CASSGSTGGTEAFF; J gene: TRBJ1-1; D gene: NA; clone size: NA; CDR3 length: 14; V gene: TRBV6-1
CDR3 DNA: TGTGCCAGTAGGACACGGGACAGCAGTGCAAAACTGTTTTTT; CDR3 protein: CASRTRDSSAKLFF; J gene: TRBJ1-4; D gene: TRBD1; clone size: NA; CDR3 length: 14; V gene: TRBV19
CDR3 DNA: TGTGCCAGCAGTGAATCGAGAACTAGTTTGGATACGCAGTATTTT; CDR3 protein: CASSESRTSLDTQYF; J gene: TRBJ2-3; D gene: NA; clone size: NA; CDR3 length: 15; V gene: TRBV25-1
CDR3 DNA: TGTGCCAGCAGCGCCAGCGGGGGGGCCTGGAATGAGCAGTTCTTC; CDR3 protein: CASSASGGAWNEQFF; J gene: TRBJ2-1; D gene: TRBD2; clone size: NA; CDR3 length: 15; V gene: TRBV9
CDR3 DNA: TGTGCCAGCAGTGCCGGAGGCAATCAGCCCCAGCATTTT; CDR3 protein: CASSAGGNQPQHF; J gene: TRBJ1-5; D gene: NA; clone size: few; CDR3 length: 13; V gene: TRBV6-1
CDR3 DNA: TGTGCCAGCGCTCCGGGGGTGCATAGCAATCAGCCCCAGCATTTT; CDR3 protein: CASAPGVHSNQPQHF; J gene: TRBJ1-5; D gene: NA; clone size: NA; CDR3 length: 15; V gene: TRBV5-8
CDR3 DNA: TGTGCCAGCAGCTCAGGGGGTAGCTCCTACGAGCAGTACTTC; CDR3 protein: CASSSGGSSYEQYF; J gene: TRBJ2-7; D gene: TRBD1; clone size: once; CDR3 length: 14; V gene: TRBV9
CDR3 DNA: TGTGCCAGCTGTTCAGCCGGACAGGGGACAGATACGCAGTATTTT; CDR3 protein: CASCSAGQGTDTQYF; J gene: TRBJ2-3; D gene: TRBD1; clone size: NA; CDR3 length: 15; V gene: TRBV27
CDR3 DNA: TGTGCCAGCAGCGTAGGTAGCCTTGGGAACACTGAAGCTTTCTTT; CDR3 protein: CASSVGSLGNTEAFF; J gene: TRBJ1-1; D gene: NA; clone size: few; CDR3 length: 15; V gene: TRBV9
CDR3 DNA: TGCGTTCTACCTGGACAGGGGAGAGTAGGAAACACCATATATTTT; CDR3 protein: CVLPGQGRVGNTIYF; J gene: TRBJ1-3; D gene: TRBD1; clone size: NA; CDR3 length: 15; V gene: TRBV23-1
CDR3 DNA: TGTGCCAGCACCTCCACAGATACGCAGTATTTT; CDR3 protein: CASTSTDTQYF; J gene: TRBJ2-3; D gene: NA; clone size: NA; CDR3 length: 11; V gene: TRBV28
CDR3 DNA: TGTGCCACCAGCAGATGGGGACAGTCCGGTGAAGCTTTCTTT; CDR3 protein: CATSRWGQSGEAFF; J gene: TRBJ1-1; D gene: TRBD1; clone size: NA; CDR3 length: 14; V gene: TRBV15
CDR3 DNA: TGTGCCAGCAGTAATGACAGGGGAAGCACAGATACGCAGTATTTT; CDR3 protein: CASSNDRGSTDTQYF; J gene: TRBJ2-3; D gene: TRBD1; clone size: NA; CDR3 length: 15; V gene: TRBV6-1
CDR3 DNA: TGCGCCAGCAGCCCCGGCGACAGGGAAGACATTCAGTACTTC; CDR3 protein: CASSPGDREDIQYF; J gene: TRBJ2-4; D gene: TRBD1; clone size: NA; CDR3 length: 14; V gene: TRBV5-1
CDR3 DNA: TGTGCCATCAAGGAACCGGGACAGAACACTGAAGCTTTCTTT; CDR3 protein: CAIKEPGQNTEAFF; J gene: TRBJ1-1; D gene: NA; clone size: NA; CDR3 length: 14; V gene: TRBV10-3
CDR3 DNA: TGTGCCAGCAGCGCTAGTAGTATCGGGGGGGCTAATGAGCAGTTCTTC; CDR3 protein: CASSASSIGGANEQFF; J gene: TRBJ2-1; D gene: TRBD2; clone size: NA; CDR3 length: 16; V gene: TRBV9
CDR3 DNA: TGTGCCAGCAGCTCCCCAGGGGCGACTTACGAGCAGTACTTC; CDR3 protein: CASSSPGATYEQYF; J gene: TRBJ2-7; D gene: NA; clone size: NA; CDR3 length: 14; V gene: TRBV7-2
CDR3 DNA: TGTGCCAGCAGTTCCCTCAGGGGAGTAGGCTATGGCTACACCTTC; CDR3 protein: CASSSLRGVGYGYTF; J gene: TRBJ1-2; D gene: NA; clone size: few; CDR3 length: 15; V gene: TRBV28
CDR3 DNA: TGTGCCAGCAGCTCCCCCGCGCTAGGGGATGAGCAGTTCTTC; CDR3 protein: CASSSPALGDEQFF; J gene: TRBJ2-1; D gene: NA; clone size: NA; CDR3 length: 14; V gene: TRBV7-6
CDR3 DNA: TGTGCCAGCCGGATAGGGGGGACCCAGTACTTC; CDR3 protein: CASRIGGTQYF; J gene: TRBJ2-5; D gene: NA; clone size: NA; CDR3 length: 11; V gene: TRBV6-6
CDR3 DNA: TGTGCCAGCAGCGAACAGATCAGCTACGAGCAGTACTTC; CDR3 protein: CASSEQISYEQYF; J gene: TRBJ2-7; D gene: NA; clone size: NA; CDR3 length: 13; V gene: TRBV2
CDR3 DNA: TGTGCCAGCAGCTTGCGCTCAGATACGCAGTATTTT; CDR3 protein: CASSLRSDTQYF; J gene: TRBJ2-3; D gene: NA; clone size: NA; CDR3 length: 12; V gene: TRBV11-1
CDR3 DNA: TGTGCCAGCAGCCTGGGACAGGGGGGACCCCTCGGCAATCAGCCCCAGCATTTT; CDR3 protein: CASSLGQGGPLGNQPQHF; J gene: TRBJ1-5; D gene: TRBD1; clone size: NA; CDR3 length: 18; V gene: TRBV4-2
CDR3 DNA: TGTGCCACCAGCGGTAACAGGGGGGAGAGCTATGGCTACACCTTC; CDR3 protein: CATSGNRGESYGYTF; J gene: TRBJ1-2; D gene: TRBD1; clone size: NA; CDR3 length: 15; V gene: TRBV15
CDR3 DNA: TGCGCCAGCAGCTTTGGACAAGACTTAATCAGCTACACCTTC; CDR3 protein: CASSFGQDLISYTF; J gene: TRBJ1-2; D gene: NA; clone size: NA; CDR3 length: 14; V gene: TRBV5-1
CDR3 DNA: TGTGCCAGCAGCTTCGGCGGAGCCAGAGCGGAGACCCAGTACTTC; CDR3 protein: CASSFGGARAETQYF; J gene: TRBJ2-5; D gene: NA; clone size: NA; CDR3 length: 15; V gene: TRBV5-8